Below, 14 T cell receptor beta chains from the same sample are listed, as sequenced in a study of a mutant IDH1 vaccine in newly diagnosed glioma. Their antigens remain unidentified. Described time point: week 5, during vaccination. Topical imiquimod was applied with each vaccine dose, which held 300 ug of mutant IDH1 20-mer peptide. Produced via immunoSEQ multiplex PCR; TCRdb's table is partial and in-frame only. The sample includes approximately 39,000 clones, 81% seen only once; the top ten take 12%. Sequenced here: PBMCs, sampled from a glioma patient whose treatment included an IDH1 peptide vaccine. These receptors were taken from a man in his forties or fifties with glioma.

The CDR3 region has the DNA TGCGCCAGCAGCTTGGGAGGTTCGAGCTCTGGAAACACCATATATTTT. Amino acid sequence: CASSLGGSSSGNTIYF. V and J are TRBV5-1 and TRBJ1-3, with D uncertain. The germline V and J ends were trimmed by 0 bases and 0 bases, with 10 bases remaining between them. The CDR3 is made up of 16 amino acids. Germline V gene sequence: CDR1 SGHRS, CDR2 YFSETQ.

V gene TRBV4-2 combines with J gene TRBJ2-4; D perhaps matches TRBD1 (5 bases). Trimming took 3 bases from V and 7 from J, leaving 16 bases between them. The CDR3 loop spans 15 amino acids. Germline lookup yields CDR1 LGHNA and CDR2 YNFKEQ. CDR3 in DNA: TGTGCCAGCAGCCACGACCAGGGAAATAGGAACATTCAGTACTTC. Translation gives CASSHDQGNRNIQYF.

This rearrangement joins TRBV27 to TRBJ1-1; D call uncertain. There are 13 residues in the CDR3. V was clipped by 8 bases and J by 1 base, with 11 bases between them. The germline gives CDR1 MNHEY, CDR2 SMNVEV (reference sequence). CDR3 amino acids: CASGGPGNTEAFF. In DNA form, the CDR3 reads TGTGCCAGCGGCGGACCCGGGAACACTGAAGCTTTCTTT.

This clone showed up just a few times. The rearrangement uses TRBV4-2 and TRBJ2-7; TRBD1 is a possible D gene (5 bases). V dropped 1 base and J dropped 1 base, with 11 bases sitting between them. This CDR3 is built from 15 residues. The V gene's germline CDR1 is LGHNA and CDR2 YNFKEQ. CDR3 amino acids: CASSQVGAGSYEQYF. Written as DNA, the CDR3 is TGTGCCAGCAGCCAAGTTGGGGCAGGGTCCTACGAGCAGTACTTC.

This clone came up once. The chain is built from TRBV7-2 and TRBJ2-1; no clear D gene. Germline lookup yields CDR1 SGHTA and CDR2 FQGNSA. The CDR3 is made up of 14 amino acids. Trimming shortened V by 6 bases and J by 2 bases, and 11 bases separated the two germline ends. CDR3 sequence (DNA): TGTGCCAGCAGACTCGGCTCTGCCTACAATGAGCAGTTCTTC. Amino acid sequence: CASRLGSAYNEQFF. The entire variable domain, with the rest obtained from reference TRBV7-2 and TRBJ2-1, is as follows: GAGVSQSPSNKVTEKGKDVELRCDPISGHTALYWYRQSLGQGLEFLIYFQGNSAPDKSGLPSDRFSAERTGGSVSTLTIQRTQQEDSAVYLCASRLGSAYNEQFFGPGTRLTVL.

V and J are TRBV19 and TRBJ2-5, with 8 nucleotides matching TRBD1. The germline V gene has CDR1 LNHDA and CDR2 SQIVND (reference sequence). This CDR3 is 14 amino acids long. V shed 4 bases, J shed 2 bases, and the junction held 3 bases outside the gene matches. The CDR3 nucleotides are TGTGCCAGTAGTAACCGACAGGGGCAAGAGACCCAGTACTTC. This translates into CASSNRQGQETQYF.

The chain has TRBV6-5 and TRBJ1-1; possibly TRBD1 for D (5 bases). This CDR3 has 12 amino acids. V lost 7 bases and J 5 bases, leaving 11 bases between the germline ends. Germline CDR1 reads MNHEY; CDR2 reads SVGAGI. The CDR3 nucleotides are TGTGCCAGCATTGGGAGGGGTACTGAAGCTTTCTTT. It translates to CASIGRGTEAFF.

The genes are TRBV4-1 and TRBJ2-3; TRBD1 matches at 7 bases. V was clipped by 3 bases and J by 0 bases; unmatched bases: 12. Looked up from germline, CDR1 is MGHRA and CDR2 is YSYEKL. The CDR3 has 18 residues. The CDR3 sequence is CASSQSSTGLTSTDTQYF. The CDR3 DNA sequence: TGCGCCAGCAGCCAGTCATCGACAGGGCTTACAAGCACAGATACGCAGTATTTT.

This clone was seen a single time. The chain combines TRBV29-1 with TRBJ2-1, with 9 bases identical to TRBD2. The length of the CDR3 is 14 residues. Germline trimming cut 4 bases from V and 6 bases from J; bases unmatched to any gene: 7. In germline, CDR1 is SQVTM, CDR2 ANQGSEA. Here the CDR3 reads CSVVLAGVPNEQFF. The CDR3 DNA sequence: TGCAGCGTTGTTTTAGCGGGAGTACCCAATGAGCAGTTCTTC.

The chain has TRBV6-4 and TRBJ2-3; 8 bases map to TRBD2. This CDR3 has 15 residues. V lost 10 bases, J lost 5 bases, and 14 bases stayed unmatched. From germline, CDR1 is MRHNA and CDR2 SNTAGT. Here the CDR3 reads CAKSGRGFSKDTQYF. As DNA, the CDR3 is TGTGCCAAGAGCGGGAGAGGATTTTCAAAAGATACGCAGTATTTT.

This clone was observed a few times. V usage is TRBV30 and J usage is TRBJ1-2; 8 nucleotides agree with TRBD1. The J segment lost 5 bases and the V segment lost 7 bases, leaving 9 bases of the junction unmatched. The germline V gene has CDR1 GTSNPN and CDR2 SVGIG (reference sequence). The CDR3 consists of 13 residues. The CDR3 coding sequence is TGTGCCTATTCAAGGGACAGGCCGTATGGCTACACCTTC. This encodes CAYSRDRPYGYTF.

This sequence joins TRBV14 and TRBJ2-7; D is unclear. The V end was cut by 1 base, the J end by 6 bases, with 13 bases between. The CDR3 totals 14 residues. The germline V gene has CDR1 SGHDN and CDR2 FVKESK. The CDR3 region has the DNA TGTGCCAGCAGCCAAGGGGCGGTTCGGAGCGAGCAGTACTTC. Its translation is CASSQGAVRSEQYF.

A single count supports this clone. V usage is TRBV2 and J usage is TRBJ1-4; unclear D gene. Per germline, CDR1 SNHLY and CDR2 FYNNEI. V was pared by 7 bases and J by 0 bases, with 9 bases between. The CDR3 extends over 14 amino acids. In nucleotides, the CDR3 is TGTGCCAGCATGGCGGGGACAACTAATGAAAAACTGTTTTTT. This encodes CASMAGTTNEKLFF.

The chain links TRBV29-1 to TRBJ2-1; the D is unclear. Germline CDR1 reads SQVTM; CDR2 reads ANQGSEA. The CDR3 length is 13 residues. With 8 bases removed from V and 8 bases from J, the gap between germline ends came to 19 bases. The CDR3, as DNA: TGCAGCTCGGTGGGTTCGCGGCAGGATGAGCAGTTCTTC. It is translated as CSSVGSRQDEQFF.